This entry lists 27 T cell receptor beta chains sequenced from one sample in a study of long-term antiretroviral therapy in people with HIV. At survey level, the immunoSEQ assay was run in its v3.0 version. Data came from immunoSEQ multiplex PCR; TCRdb stores just in-frame clones and leaves some out. The sample contains 15,000 to 20,000 clones, roughly 78% of which appear only once. The specimen was unsorted PBMCs, collected at the start of antiretroviral therapy, before treatment. All receptors come from a woman aged 40 to 50 with HIV.

The table lists this clone with a count of one. The rearrangement joins TRBV6-5 to TRBJ2-3; 11 bases are shared with TRBD2. Germline assignment: CDR1 MNHEY and CDR2 SVGAGI. The CDR3 spans 16 residues. The trim removed 2 bases at V and 1 base at J, leaving 2 bases unmatched. CDR3 DNA sequence: TGTGCCAGCAGTTACACTAGCGGGGGCCGCACAGATACGCAGTATTTT. Amino acids: CASSYTSGGRTDTQYF.

The chain combines TRBV4-3 with TRBJ1-5; unclear D gene. The CDR3 covers 13 residues. Deletions cut 4 bases from V and 6 bases from J, with 10 bases between. Germline CDR1 reads LGHNA; CDR2 reads YSLEER. CDR3 bases: TGCGCCAGCAGCCGGACCCGGGGTCAGCCCCAGCATTTT. Its protein is CASSRTRGQPQHF.

This clone has more than one count but fewer than ten. V gene TRBV5-1 combines with J gene TRBJ2-2, with D tentatively TRBD2 (6 bases). This CDR3 contains 15 residues. The V end was cut by 3 bases, the J end by 7 bases, with 16 bases between. Per the germline V gene, CDR1 is SGHRS and CDR2 is YFSETQ. The CDR3 protein is CASSSGEWGSGELFF. The CDR3 DNA reads TGCGCCAGCAGCTCGGGAGAATGGGGAAGCGGGGAGCTGTTTTTT.

The CDR3 protein is CASSLMSGGSSDTQYF. Here the CDR3 DNA reads TGTGCCAGCAGCTTAATGAGCGGCGGATCGTCAGATACGCAGTATTTT. The rearrangement uses TRBV7-3 and TRBJ2-3, with D perhaps TRBD2 (5 bases). The CDR3 spans 16 residues. Germline V gene data show CDR1 as SGHTA and CDR2 as FQGTGA. The ends were cut back, 1 base at V and 4 bases at J, with 15 bases in the middle.

V and J are TRBV21-1 and TRBJ1-6. TRBV21-1 is recorded as a pseudogene. The CDR3 is made up of 17 amino acids. DNA for the CDR3: TGTGCCAGCAGCAATTCTGCAGGGCCCGCTGGGAGTTCACCCCTCCACTTT. It yields the protein CASSNSAGPAGSSPLHF.

The V and J genes are TRBV19 and TRBJ2-5, with 11 bases identical to TRBD2. The J segment lost 6 bases and the V segment lost 4 bases, leaving 7 bases of the junction unmatched. This CDR3 is built from 15 residues. Germline loops: CDR1 LNHDA, CDR2 SQIVND (reference sequence). CDR3 in amino acids: CASSTSTSGGQTQYF. CDR3 bases: TGTGCCAGTAGTACTTCAACTAGCGGGGGACAGACCCAGTACTTC.

The chain carries TRBV11-3 and TRBJ2-7; 9 bases fit TRBD2. There are 15 residues in the CDR3. CDR1 SGHNT and CDR2 YENEEA come from the germline V gene. V lost 3 bases, J lost 2 bases, and 5 bases stayed unmatched. CDR3 sequence (DNA): TGTGCCAGCAGCTTGTCTAGCGGGGAGGCCTACGAGCAGTACTTC. Translated, it gives CASSLSSGEAYEQYF.

The chain joins TRBV7-9 to TRBJ2-2, with no clear D. The V gene's germline CDR1 is SEHNR and CDR2 FQNEAQ (reference sequence). V was pared by 4 bases and J by 7 bases, with 7 bases between. This CDR3 contains 12 residues. CDR3 in DNA: TGTGCCAGCAGCTCCGGCCTCGGGGAGCTGTTTTTT. Translated: CASSSGLGELFF.

The chain has TRBV7-3 and TRBJ2-1; 13 nucleotides align to TRBD2. Germline values: CDR1 SGHTA, CDR2 FQGTGA. This CDR3 contains 16 residues. Unmatched junction bases numbered 6, after V lost 3 bases and J lost 7 bases. Written as DNA, the CDR3 is TGTGCCAGCAGCTTCTCGGGACTAGCGGGGATTAATGAGCAGTTCTTC. Amino acid sequence: CASSFSGLAGINEQFF.

This clone was detected a few times. The V and J genes are TRBV19 and TRBJ2-3; D is perhaps TRBD2 (6 bases). Germline values: CDR1 LNHDA, CDR2 SQIVND (reference sequence). Trimming took off 0 bases at V and 0 bases at J, with 16 bases between the two ends. This CDR3 region has 18 residues. CDR3 sequence reads: CASSIDWGRAGSTDTQYF. CDR3 nucleotides: TGTGCCAGTAGTATAGATTGGGGTCGGGCGGGGAGCACAGATACGCAGTATTTT.

The chain has TRBV13 and TRBJ2-3, with TRBD1 matching 7 bases. V lost 1 base, J lost 3 bases, and 7 bases stayed unmatched. CDR3 length: 16 residues. The germline V gene has CDR1 PRHDT and CDR2 FYEKMQ (reference sequence). The CDR3 DNA reads TGTGCCAGCAGCTTAGCTGACAGGGTGCGGACAGATACGCAGTATTTT. It specifies CASSLADRVRTDTQYF.

J is TRBJ1-6 and V is TRBV2; a possible D gene is TRBD1 (5 bases). Deletions cut 2 bases from V and 9 bases from J, with 14 bases between. The CDR3 runs to 15 residues. Per the germline V gene, CDR1 is SNHLY and CDR2 is FYNNEI. In DNA form, the CDR3 reads TGTGCCAGCAGTGAAAGGCTCGGGGCTGGTTCACCCCTCCACTTT. Translated: CASSERLGAGSPLHF. Full variable domain (remainder filled in from reference TRBV2 and TRBJ1-6): EPEVTQTPSHQVTQMGQEVILRCVPISNHLYFYWYRQILGQKVEFLVSFYNNEISEKSEIFDDQFSVERPDGSNFTLKIRSTKLEDSAMYFCASSERLGAGSPLHFGNGTRLTVT.

A single count supports this clone. This chain uses TRBV18 with TRBJ1-1; D possibly corresponds to TRBD1 (5 bases). V lost 3 bases, J lost 6 bases, and 20 bases lay in between. Germline assignment: CDR1 KGHSH and CDR2 LQKENI. This CDR3 contains 16 residues. CDR3 DNA sequence: TGTGCCAGCTCACCCCGCGGGACGGGTGGGTGGGCTGAAGCTTTCTTT. Translating it yields CASSPRGTGGWAEAFF. Full variable domain (rest looked up from reference TRBV18 and TRBJ1-1): NAGVMQNPRHLVRRRGQEARLRCSPMKGHSHVYWYRQLPEEGLKFMVYLQKENIIDESGMPKERFSAEFPKEGPSILRIQQVVRGDSAAYFCASSPRGTGGWAEAFFGQGTRLTVV.

This sequence joins TRBV6-6 and TRBJ2-7; tentatively, D is TRBD1 (8 bases). The germline gives CDR1 MNHNY, CDR2 SVGAGI (reference sequence). The CDR3 consists of 14 residues. V was cut by 4 bases and J by 6 bases, with 16 bases left in between. CDR3 bases: TGTGCCAGCAGTTCAGGACAGGGAGGGAGCGAGCAGTACTTC. It yields the protein CASSSGQGGSEQYF.

The chain carries TRBV7-3 and TRBJ2-1; 8 bases line up with TRBD2. V trimming: 5 bases; J trimming: 8 bases; junction bases outside the gene matches: 14. In germline, CDR1 is SGHTA, CDR2 FQGTGA. The CDR3 has 16 amino acids. CDR3 region: CASSLSRGLAGHEQFF. CDR3 nucleotide sequence: TGTGCCAGCAGCCTCTCACGGGGGCTAGCGGGCCATGAGCAGTTCTTC. The full variable domain, completed using reference TRBV7-3 and TRBJ2-1, is GAGVSQTPSNKVTEKGKYVELRCDPISGHTALYWYRQSLGQGPEFLIYFQGTGAADDSGLPNDRFFAVRPEGSVSTLKIQRTERGDSAVYLCASSLSRGLAGHEQFFGPGTRLTVL.

J is TRBJ1-3 and V is TRBV7-6; no reliable D call. The V gene's germline CDR1 is SGHVS and CDR2 FNYEAQ. Deletions cut 9 bases from V and 11 bases from J, with 5 bases between. The CDR3 is made up of 8 amino acids. In DNA, the CDR3 is TGTGCCAGTTCATCCATATATTTT. This codes for CASSSIYF. The entire variable domain, with the rest obtained from reference TRBV7-6 and TRBJ1-3, is as follows: GAGVSQSPRYKVTKRGQDVALRCDPISGHVSLYWYRQALGQGPEFLTYFNYEAQQDKSGLPNDRFSAERPEGSISTLTIQRTEQRDSAMYRCASSSIYFGEGSWLTVV.

In this sample, this clone turned up a few times. The rearrangement links TRBV19 to TRBJ2-5; the D is unclear. This CDR3 spans 11 amino acids. The V end was cut by 3 bases, the J end by 3 bases, with 2 bases between. CDR1 and CDR2 from the germline V gene are LNHDA and SQIVND (reference sequence). The CDR3 DNA follows: TGTGCCAGTAGTATTGAAGAGACCCAGTACTTC. This encodes CASSIEETQYF.

This chain joins TRBV5-1 and TRBJ2-5; 9 nucleotides align to TRBD1. Germline V gives CDR1 SGHRS, CDR2 YFSETQ. Germline trimming cut 5 bases from V and 5 bases from J; bases unmatched to any gene: 13. This CDR3 region has 16 residues. Here the CDR3 reads CASRTARTGAEETQYF. CDR3 in DNA: TGCGCCAGCAGAACCGCCCGGACAGGGGCGGAGGAGACCCAGTACTTC.

CDR3 amino acids: CATSRGLAGGYNEQFF. The CDR3 nucleotides read TGTGCCACCAGCAGAGGGCTAGCGGGGGGTTACAATGAGCAGTTCTTC. The chain combines TRBV15 with TRBJ2-1; 11 positions agree with TRBD2. The V and J ends lost 1 base and 4 bases, in that order; junction bases with no gene match: 3. CDR3 length: 16 amino acids. CDR1 is LNHNV, CDR2 YYDKDF, per germline (reference sequence).

J is TRBJ1-2 and V is TRBV29-1, with 10 nucleotides matching TRBD1. Unmatched junction bases numbered 14, after V lost 5 bases and J lost 5 bases. Germline values: CDR1 SQVTM, CDR2 ANQGSEA. This CDR3 contains 16 residues. CDR3 region: CSVSSGQGLLAYGYTF. Here the CDR3 DNA reads TGCAGCGTTTCATCGGGACAGGGGTTATTAGCGTATGGCTACACCTTC.

The chain recombines TRBV7-8 with TRBJ1-5, with D possibly TRBD1 on 5 matching bases. The germline CDR1 and CDR2 sequences are SGHVS and FQNEAQ. V lost 3 bases to trimming and J lost 1 base, with 16 bases between them. CDR3 length: 17 amino acids. This chain's CDR3 is CASSFDRRGRSNQPQHF. Here the CDR3 DNA reads TGTGCCAGCAGCTTCGACCGCCGGGGACGGAGCAATCAGCCCCAGCATTTT.

The chain uses TRBV7-2 and TRBJ2-7; TRBD1 or TRBD2 may be the D gene (5 bases each). With 2 bases removed from V and 3 bases from J, the gap between germline ends came to 8 bases. Germline CDR1 and CDR2: SGHTA and FQGNSA. The length of the CDR3 is 13 residues. The CDR3 loop is CASSLQGDYEQYF. The CDR3 DNA is TGTGCCAGCAGCTTACAGGGAGACTACGAGCAGTACTTC.

The rearrangement joins TRBV5-1 to TRBJ2-7; perhaps TRBD2 as D (6 bases). This CDR3 contains 15 residues. CDR1 is SGHRS, CDR2 YFSETQ, per germline. Trimming cost V 3 bases and J 1 base, with 14 bases left between them. CDR3 sequence: CASSSGLTQSYEQYF. The DNA for the CDR3 is TGCGCCAGCAGCTCGGGACTGACACAATCCTACGAGCAGTACTTC.

V gene TRBV29-1 combines with J gene TRBJ2-7, with D tentatively TRBD1 (5 bases). The CDR3 covers 14 residues. Trimming removed 4 bases at V and 0 bases at J, with 13 bases between. Germline V gene data show CDR1 as SQVTM and CDR2 as ANQGSEA. DNA for the CDR3: TGCAGCGTTGCCAGGGATCCTAGCTCCTACGAGCAGTACTTC. The encoded protein is CSVARDPSSYEQYF.

The chain recombines TRBV7-9 with TRBJ2-5, with 9 bases matching TRBD1. The length of the CDR3 is 15 residues. Per the germline V gene, CDR1 is SEHNR and CDR2 is FQNEAQ (reference sequence). Trimming removed 3 bases from V and 4 bases from J; junction bases left unmatched: 6. CDR3: CASSFRDRVGETQYF. The CDR3, as DNA: TGTGCCAGCAGCTTCCGGGACAGGGTTGGAGAGACCCAGTACTTC.

The CDR3 region is CASSLAGGRGYTF. CDR3 sequence (DNA): TGTGCCAGCAGCTTAGCGGGGGGGCGTGGCTACACCTTC. J is TRBJ1-2 and V is TRBV7-2; D may be TRBD1 (6 bases). Germline lookup yields CDR1 SGHTA and CDR2 FQGNSA. The CDR3 has 13 residues. The V gene lost 0 bases and the J gene lost 7 bases, with 9 bases spanning the gap. The complete variable domain, with remaining parts taken from reference TRBV7-2 and TRBJ1-2, reads GAGVSQSPSNKVTEKGKDVELRCDPISGHTALYWYRQSLGQGLEFLIYFQGNSAPDKSGLPSDRFSAERTGGSVSTLTIQRTQQEDSAVYLCASSLAGGRGYTFGSGTRLTVV.

This clone was counted a single time. The chain couples TRBV7-9 to TRBJ2-3; 10 bases agree with TRBD2. The V gene's germline CDR1 is SEHNR and CDR2 FQNEAQ (reference sequence). This CDR3 is 17 amino acids long. The V gene end was trimmed by 4 bases and the J gene end by 5 bases; junction bases not matched to a gene: 12. This CDR3 is CASSSESGGAGRDTQYF. CDR3 in DNA: TGTGCCAGCAGCTCAGAGAGCGGGGGGGCCGGACGAGATACGCAGTATTTT.